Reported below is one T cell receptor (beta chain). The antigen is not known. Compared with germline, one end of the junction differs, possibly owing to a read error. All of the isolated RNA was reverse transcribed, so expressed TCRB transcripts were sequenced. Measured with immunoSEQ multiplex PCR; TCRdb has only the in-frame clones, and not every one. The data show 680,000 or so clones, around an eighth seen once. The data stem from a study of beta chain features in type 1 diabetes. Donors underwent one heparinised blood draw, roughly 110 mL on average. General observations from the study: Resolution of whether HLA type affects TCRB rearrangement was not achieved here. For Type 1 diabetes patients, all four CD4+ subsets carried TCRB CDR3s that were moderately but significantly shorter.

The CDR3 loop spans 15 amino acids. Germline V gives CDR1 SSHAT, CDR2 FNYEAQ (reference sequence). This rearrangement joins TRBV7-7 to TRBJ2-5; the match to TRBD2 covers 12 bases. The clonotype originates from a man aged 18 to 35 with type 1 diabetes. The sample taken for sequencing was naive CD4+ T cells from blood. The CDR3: CASSPLAGGPETQYF. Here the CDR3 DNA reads TGTGCTAGCAGCCCCCTAGCGGGGGGGCCGGAGACCCAGTACTTC.